The next 18 T cell receptor beta chains were all read from a single sample in a study of blood T cell repertoires in COVID-19. Produced via immunoSEQ multiplex PCR; TCRdb's table is partial and in-frame only. Of about 280,000 clones listed, nearly 90% are singletons. Specimen: PBMCs or T cells enriched from blood (not recorded which). The receptors originated from a woman aged 18-30 years with acute COVID-19.

The chain carries TRBV7-2 and TRBJ2-3; 10 positions match TRBD1. Losses at the gene ends were 3 bases for V and 0 bases for J; bases not matched to a gene: 9. Germline V gene data show CDR1 as SGHTA and CDR2 as FQGNSA. The CDR3 is 18 residues long. CDR3 sequence: CASSLVPGTGESTDTQYF. CDR3 DNA: TGTGCCAGCAGCTTGGTCCCCGGGACAGGGGAGAGCACAGATACGCAGTATTTT.

This sequence joins TRBV30 and TRBJ1-1; 7 positions match TRBD1. V lost 3 bases, J lost 0 bases, and 7 bases stayed unmatched. Germline V lookup: CDR1 GTSNPN, CDR2 SVGIG (reference sequence). The CDR3 is 15 amino acids. Here the CDR3 reads CAWRPGQYMNTEAFF. The CDR3 region has the DNA TGTGCCTGGAGACCGGGACAGTACATGAACACTGAAGCTTTCTTT.

This chain links TRBV3-1 (or the pseudogene TRBV3-2) with TRBJ2-1, with D perhaps TRBD2 (6 bases). V was cut by 4 bases and J by 4 bases, with 8 bases left in between. Germline V CDR1 and CDR2: LGHDT, YNNKEL (reference sequence). CDR3 size: 13 residues. The CDR3: CASSPGTYNEQFF. The CDR3 DNA sequence: TGTGCCAGCAGCCCGGGGACTTACAATGAGCAGTTCTTC.

This clone occurred once. The chain is built from TRBV30 and TRBJ2-1; 8 bases are shared with TRBD2. The germline V gene has CDR1 GTSNPN and CDR2 SVGIG (reference sequence). The CDR3 contains 15 residues. J gave up 6 bases and V 4 bases, and 11 bases lay outside the gene matches. CDR3 loop: CAWTGPGTSINEQFF. The CDR3 DNA is TGTGCCTGGACGGGCCCCGGGACTAGTATCAATGAGCAGTTCTTC.

J is TRBJ2-5 and V is TRBV5-1; TRBD2 aligns across 10 bases. Germline-derived CDR1 and CDR2 are SGHRS and YFSETQ. This CDR3 is 14 amino acids long. With 4 bases clipped from V and 5 bases from J, the junction kept 5 bases outside the gene matches. This chain's CDR3 is CASSGRTSGETQYF. The CDR3 nucleotides are TGCGCCAGCAGCGGGCGGACTAGCGGTGAGACCCAGTACTTC.

This clone was detected only a few times. The chain is built from TRBV5-1 and TRBJ2-1; 14 bases align to TRBD2. The germline gives CDR1 SGHRS, CDR2 YFSETQ. V trimming: 4 bases; J trimming: 9 bases; junction bases outside the gene matches: 6. The CDR3 is made up of 15 amino acids. CDR3 amino acids: CASSVGLAGVSEQFF. For the CDR3, the DNA is TGCGCCAGCAGCGTGGGACTAGCGGGAGTAAGTGAGCAGTTCTTC.

The chain employs TRBV11-3 and TRBJ2-7; 7 bases agree with TRBD1. This CDR3 has 15 amino acids. V lost 2 bases and J lost 3; bases outside the gene matches: 7. Germline V lookup: CDR1 SGHNT, CDR2 YENEEA. DNA of the CDR3: TGTGCCAGCAGCTTACATGGGACAGACGGCTACGAGCAGTACTTC. Protein product: CASSLHGTDGYEQYF.

This sequence joins TRBV10-3 and TRBJ1-2; D uncertain. Per the germline V gene, CDR1 is ENHRY and CDR2 is SYGVKD. The V end lost 0 bases, the J end lost 1 base, and 9 bases lay between the germline ends. The CDR3 runs 15 residues. CDR3 protein: CAISESNQNNYGYTF. CDR3 bases: TGTGCCATCAGTGAGTCGAACCAGAATAACTATGGCTACACCTTC.

This chain connects TRBV29-1 to TRBJ2-3; a weak D match, TRBD2 (5 bases). With 6 bases removed from V and 2 bases from J, the gap between germline ends came to 15 bases. Germline CDR1 SQVTM, CDR2 ANQGSEA. The CDR3 has 14 amino acids. CDR3 in amino acids: CSVGLLGSTDTQYF. The DNA of the CDR3 is TGCAGCGTCGGACTCCTGGGGTCCACAGATACGCAGTATTTT.

The rearrangement uses TRBV12-3 or TRBV12-4 and TRBJ2-1, with a possible D match to TRBD1 (6 bases). Trimming took 5 bases from V and 9 from J, leaving 14 bases between them. The CDR3 runs 13 residues. CDR3 in amino acids: CASSPHRDAEQFF. In DNA, the CDR3 is TGTGCCAGCAGTCCTCACAGGGACGCTGAGCAGTTCTTC.

The chain combines TRBV10-1 with TRBJ2-5; D is perhaps TRBD2 (6 bases). From germline, CDR1 is WNHNN and CDR2 SYGVQD (reference sequence). V was clipped by 4 bases and J by 1 base, with 7 bases between them. The length of the CDR3 is 13 residues. This CDR3 is CASSASVQETQYF. CDR3 DNA: TGCGCCAGCAGTGCTAGCGTCCAAGAGACCCAGTACTTC.

This clone was recorded a few times. The chain couples TRBV28 to TRBJ1-2; D unresolved. V was cut by 6 bases and J by 8 bases, with 13 bases left in between. This CDR3 has 12 amino acids. Germline V CDR1 and CDR2: MDHEN, SYDVKM. The CDR3 region is CASSGGLEGYTF. As DNA, the CDR3 is TGTGCCAGCAGCGGAGGGTTGGAGGGCTACACCTTC.

The chain combines TRBV18 with TRBJ2-3; no definite D call. Per the germline V gene, CDR1 is KGHSH and CDR2 is LQKENI. The CDR3 runs 11 residues. Trimming left V 6 bases short and J 2 bases short, with 3 bases between. The CDR3 is CASSYTDTQYF. DNA for the CDR3: TGTGCCAGCTCCTACACAGATACGCAGTATTTT.

CDR3 region: CAISEVAESHTF. In DNA, the CDR3 is TGTGCCATCAGTGAGGTGGCGGAATCTCACACCTTC. The chain carries TRBV10-3 and TRBJ1-2; no clear D gene. The V end was cut by 2 bases, the J end by 12 bases, with 13 bases between. Per the germline V gene, CDR1 is ENHRY and CDR2 is SYGVKD. The CDR3 has 12 amino acids.

This clone showed up just once. This rearrangement joins TRBV29-1 to TRBJ2-1; D is perhaps TRBD2 (7 bases). This CDR3 contains 14 residues. In germline, CDR1 is SQVTM, CDR2 ANQGSEA. Trimming shortened V by 7 bases and J by 2 bases, and 15 bases separated the two germline ends. This chain's CDR3 is CSAEGGAAYNEQFF. The CDR3, as DNA: TGCAGCGCAGAGGGGGGGGCCGCCTACAATGAGCAGTTCTTC.

The chain has TRBV7-2 and TRBJ2-1, with TRBD2 matching over 9 bases. V lost 5 bases to trimming and J lost 4 bases; unmatched junction nucleotides: 12. Germline loops: CDR1 SGHTA, CDR2 FQGNSA. The CDR3 is made up of 17 amino acids. The DNA for the CDR3 is TGTGCCAGCAGCCCAGGTGGTGTAGCGGGAGTGTACAATGAGCAGTTCTTC. Its translation: CASSPGGVAGVYNEQFF.

This sequence joins TRBV18 and TRBJ1-2, with D perhaps TRBD1 (6 bases). Deletions cut 2 bases from V and 2 bases from J, with 12 bases between. There are 15 residues in the CDR3. The germline V gene encodes CDR1 KGHSH and CDR2 LQKENI. The DNA of the CDR3 is TGTGCCAGCTCACCAGATTCCCAGGGGAACTATGGCTACACCTTC. Its translation is CASSPDSQGNYGYTF.

The rearrangement joins TRBV7-9 to TRBJ2-1; 13 bases are shared with TRBD2. The CDR3 runs 15 residues. Trimming removed 5 bases from V and 8 bases from J; junction bases left unmatched: 6. Germline CDR1 reads SEHNR; CDR2 reads FQNEAQ (reference sequence). DNA for the CDR3: TGTGCCAGCAGCGCTACTAGCGGGAGGGTCCATGAGCAGTTCTTC. It yields the protein CASSATSGRVHEQFF.